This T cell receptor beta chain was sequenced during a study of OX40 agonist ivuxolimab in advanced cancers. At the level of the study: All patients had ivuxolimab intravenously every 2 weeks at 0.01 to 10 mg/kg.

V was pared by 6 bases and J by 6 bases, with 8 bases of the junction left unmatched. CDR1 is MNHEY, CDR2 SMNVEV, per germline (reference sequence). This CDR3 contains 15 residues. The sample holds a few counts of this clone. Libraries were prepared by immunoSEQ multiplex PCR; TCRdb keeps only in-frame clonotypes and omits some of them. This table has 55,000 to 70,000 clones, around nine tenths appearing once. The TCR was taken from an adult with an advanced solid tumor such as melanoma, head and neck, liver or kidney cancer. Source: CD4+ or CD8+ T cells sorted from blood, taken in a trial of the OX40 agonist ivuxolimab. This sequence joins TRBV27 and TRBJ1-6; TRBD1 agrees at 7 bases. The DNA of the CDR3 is TGTGCCAGCAGACCTCTAGACAGGGTTAATTCACCCCTCCACTTT. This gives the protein CASRPLDRVNSPLHF.